This T cell receptor beta chain was captured by sequencing in a study of T cell changes during pregnancy in multiple sclerosis. This CDR3 is built from 13 residues. V dropped 5 bases and J dropped 5 bases, with 11 bases sitting between them. From germline, CDR1 is SGHTS and CDR2 YDEGEE. Repertoires were generated with immunoSEQ multiplex PCR, while TCRdb's copy carries only in-frame clones and drops some. The table shows more than 55,000 clones, with approximately 90% occurring only once. This material consisted of peripheral blood, taken in the second trimester of pregnancy. The sequence was obtained from a female donor with multiple sclerosis, enrolled in a pregnancy study. V is TRBV5-8 and J is TRBJ1-5, with D perhaps TRBD1 (6 bases). The chain's CDR3 is CASSRTEYQPQHF. CDR3 coding DNA: TGTGCCAGCAGTCGGACAGAGTATCAGCCCCAGCATTTT.